These 23 T cell receptor beta chains were all obtained from the same sample, sequenced in a study of cytomegalovirus exposure and HLA in healthy donors. This PCR relied on a set of 60 Vbeta primers and 13 Jbeta primers. TCRdb's table, derived via immunoSEQ multiplex PCR, lists solely in-frame clones and lacks some. The sample includes around 62,000 clones, over 75% of them seen just once. Material for sequencing was PBMCs. Receptors were obtained from a middle-aged man in good health and CMV-seronegative.

The rearrangement uses TRBV11-2 and TRBJ2-1; tentatively, D is TRBD1 (6 bases). CDR3 length: 13 residues. V lost 3 bases to trimming and J lost 7 bases, with 10 bases between them. In germline, CDR1 is SGHAT, CDR2 FQNNGV. The CDR3 DNA reads TGTGCCAGCAGCTTTCAGGGGTTAAATGAGCAGTTCTTC. Its translation: CASSFQGLNEQFF.

CDR3 coding DNA: TGCGCCAGCAGCTTGGTTTTGGACAGGGGCGCCTTGAACACTGAAGCTTTCTTT. This codes for CASSLVLDRGALNTEAFF. The chain employs TRBV5-1 and TRBJ1-1; 9 nucleotides align to TRBD1. Germline CDR1 is SGHRS and CDR2 is YFSETQ. The CDR3 covers 18 residues. V was pared by 0 bases and J by 0 bases, with 9 bases of the junction left unmatched.

The J gene is TRBJ2-1, the V gene TRBV9, with D possibly matching TRBD2 (6 bases). Germline V lookup: CDR1 SGDLS, CDR2 YYNGEE. This CDR3 is 15 amino acids long. V shed 0 bases and J shed 0 bases, with 7 bases lying between them. The DNA for the CDR3 is TGTGCCAGCAGCGTAGTCGGGAGCTCCTACAATGAGCAGTTCTTC. Translation: CASSVVGSSYNEQFF.

The gene calls are TRBV28 and TRBJ1-1; the D gene is possibly TRBD1 (5 bases). V was shortened by 4 bases and J by 11 bases, with 11 bases between the two germline ends. This CDR3 spans 11 amino acids. Germline-derived CDR1 and CDR2 are MDHEN and SYDVKM. CDR3 protein: CASSWGELAFF. Written as DNA, the CDR3 is TGTGCCAGCAGTTGGGGGGAGTTGGCTTTCTTT.

The chain's CDR3 is CASSPGLPNYGYTF. As DNA, the CDR3 is TGTGCCAGCTCACCAGGGCTCCCGAACTATGGCTACACCTTC. The rearrangement uses TRBV18 and TRBJ1-2, with unresolved D. CDR1 is KGHSH, CDR2 LQKENI, per germline. The CDR3 is 14 amino acids. Trimming shortened V by 2 bases and J by 2 bases, and 9 bases separated the two germline ends.

This chain connects TRBV4-1 to TRBJ2-1, with TRBD2 as a possible D gene (6 bases). Germline V lookup: CDR1 MGHRA, CDR2 YSYEKL. Deletions cut 4 bases from V and 0 bases from J, with 13 bases between. This CDR3 is 16 amino acids long. The CDR3 protein is CASSLTGLSSYNEQFF. The CDR3 region has the DNA TGCGCCAGCAGCCTCACGGGACTTAGCTCCTACAATGAGCAGTTCTTC.

The chain couples TRBV28 to TRBJ1-5; D perhaps matches TRBD1 (5 bases). The CDR3 loop spans 15 amino acids. Germline CDR1 reads MDHEN; CDR2 reads SYDVKM. Trimming cost V 3 bases and J 0 bases, with 9 bases left between them. The CDR3 coding sequence is TGTGCCAGCAGTTTCGACAGCTATAGCAATCAGCCCCAGCATTTT. The encoded protein is CASSFDSYSNQPQHF.

The chain recombines TRBV6-1 with TRBJ2-7, with 7 bases matching TRBD2. CDR3 length: 14 amino acids. Per germline, CDR1 MNHNS and CDR2 SASEGT. With 4 bases clipped from V and 2 bases from J, the junction kept 5 bases outside the gene matches. CDR3 residues: CASSGGGSAYEQYF. The CDR3 DNA is TGTGCCAGCAGTGGGGGGGGGAGTGCCTACGAGCAGTACTTC.

This chain joins TRBV7-2 and TRBJ1-1, with 8 bases identical to TRBD1. The CDR3 loop spans 15 amino acids. Germline V gene sequence: CDR1 SGHTA, CDR2 FQGNSA. V was clipped by 1 base and J by 6 bases; unmatched bases: 7. For the CDR3, the DNA is TGTGCCAGCAGCTTAGATGGACAGGGAGGCGCTGAAGCTTTCTTT. Protein sequence: CASSLDGQGGAEAFF.

The chain joins TRBV4-1 to TRBJ2-4, with 15 nucleotides matching TRBD2. This CDR3 spans 17 amino acids. Germline V gene lookup returns CDR1 MGHRA and CDR2 YSYEKL. V shed 1 base and J 6 bases; nucleotides not matched to a gene: 4. The CDR3 coding sequence is TGCGCCAGCAGCCAAGGGACTAGCGGGGGGGCTATAAACATTCAGTACTTC. Translating it yields CASSQGTSGGAINIQYF.

This clone has a single count. J is TRBJ2-4 and V is TRBV19; the match to TRBD1 covers 8 bases. This CDR3 comprises 15 residues. V lost 8 bases to trimming and J lost 2 bases; unmatched junction nucleotides: 8. Germline V gene lookup returns CDR1 LNHDA and CDR2 SQIVND (reference sequence). CDR3 DNA sequence: TGTGCCAGTCGACAGGGGATGAACTCCAAAAACATTCAGTACTTC. It yields the protein CASRQGMNSKNIQYF.

The chain uses TRBV11-2 and TRBJ1-6; a weak D match, TRBD1 (6 bases). The CDR3 covers 13 residues. Germline loops: CDR1 SGHAT, CDR2 FQNNGV. V lost 1 base and J 14 bases, leaving 12 bases between the germline ends. As DNA, the CDR3 is TGTGCCAGCAGCTTAGGCGGGCAGGGGTCCCTCCACTTT. Translated, it gives CASSLGGQGSLHF.

The chain is built from TRBV5-1 and TRBJ2-2, with 8 bases that match TRBD1. The CDR3 is 14 amino acids. From germline, CDR1 is SGHRS and CDR2 YFSETQ. The J segment lost 6 bases and the V segment lost 7 bases, leaving 8 bases of the junction unmatched. CDR3: CASSGQGSPGELFF. CDR3 nucleotides: TGCGCCAGCTCCGGACAGGGATCCCCCGGGGAGCTGTTTTTT.

The V gene is TRBV5-4, the J gene TRBJ2-5; 11 bases map to TRBD2. The V gene's germline CDR1 is SGHNT and CDR2 YYREEE (reference sequence). This CDR3 is 16 amino acids long. Unmatched junction bases numbered 4, after V lost 1 base and J lost 2 bases. CDR3 nucleotide sequence: TGTGCCAGCAGCTTGTCAGTAGCGGGGGGGCAAGAGACCCAGTACTTC. Protein product: CASSLSVAGGQETQYF.

The CDR3 is CASSHDASGGSYNEQFF. CDR3 nucleotides: TGTGCCAGCAGTCACGACGCGAGCGGGGGCTCCTACAATGAGCAGTTCTTC. V gene TRBV28 combines with J gene TRBJ2-1, with 8 bases matching TRBD2. The CDR3 is 17 amino acids. V lost 5 bases, J lost 0 bases, and 9 bases stayed unmatched. Germline-derived CDR1 and CDR2 are MDHEN and SYDVKM. The full variable domain, with the rest looked up from reference TRBV28 and TRBJ2-1, is DVKVTQSSRYLVKRTGEKVFLECVQDMDHENMFWYRQDPGLGLRLIYFSYDVKMKEKGDIPEGYSVSREKKERFSLILESASTNQTSMYLCASSHDASGGSYNEQFFGPGTRLTVL.

The chain links TRBV6-6 to TRBJ1-1; the match to TRBD1 covers 7 bases. This CDR3 has 15 residues. The junction had 9 bases not matched to a gene; V was cut back by 5 bases and J by 3 bases. Germline CDR1 MNHNY, CDR2 SVGAGI (reference sequence). CDR3 sequence: CASSTAQGVHTEAFF. The DNA for the CDR3 is TGTGCCAGCAGTACCGCGCAGGGGGTCCACACTGAAGCTTTCTTT.

A word on this clone: This CDR3 is also generated by other DNA sequences in the sample. V is TRBV5-1 and J is TRBJ2-2, with 8 bases matching TRBD2. Germline CDR1 is SGHRS and CDR2 is YFSETQ. V dropped 2 bases and J dropped 2; count of bases not matched to a gene: 5. CDR3 length: 16 amino acids. CDR3 loop: CASSFLAGGNTGELFF. CDR3 in DNA: TGCGCCAGCAGCTTCCTAGCGGGTGGTAACACCGGGGAGCTGTTTTTT.

This chain connects TRBV4-1 to TRBJ1-2; the D gene is possibly TRBD1 (5 bases). Trimming took off 4 bases at V and 7 bases at J, with 13 bases between the two ends. Germline lookup yields CDR1 MGHRA and CDR2 YSYEKL. The CDR3 consists of 13 residues. The CDR3 DNA sequence: TGCGCCAGCAGCCTCAGGGAATCTGGTGGCTACACCTTC. Protein product: CASSLRESGGYTF.

The V call is TRBV6-1, the J call TRBJ1-4, with D unresolved. This CDR3 region has 13 residues. Trimming stripped 7 bases from V and 8 bases from J, with 14 bases between. Germline V gene lookup returns CDR1 MNHNS and CDR2 SASEGT. The CDR3 sequence: CASTRGIREKLFF. The CDR3 DNA sequence: TGTGCCAGCACCCGAGGTATTCGGGAAAAACTGTTTTTT.

The chain is built from TRBV11-3 and TRBJ2-2, with D perhaps TRBD2 (5 bases). The germline CDR1 and CDR2 sequences are SGHNT and YENEEA. Deletions cut 5 bases from V and 5 bases from J, with 9 bases between. The CDR3 sequence is 13 residues long. The CDR3 loop reads CASSPRTTGELFF. In DNA, the CDR3 is TGTGCCAGCAGCCCCCGGACTACCGGGGAGCTGTTTTTT.

V gene TRBV7-8 combines with J gene TRBJ1-2; TRBD1 might be the D (5 bases). The CDR3 is 14 residues long. V was shortened by 2 bases and J by 5 bases, with 12 bases between the two germline ends. Germline V gene sequence: CDR1 SGHVS, CDR2 FQNEAQ. The chain's CDR3 is CASSLRGRSYGYTF. CDR3 nucleotides: TGTGCCAGCAGCTTAAGGGGAAGATCGTATGGCTACACCTTC.

The V gene is TRBV27, the J gene TRBJ2-7, with 8 bases matching TRBD2. CDR3 length: 15 residues. Per the germline V gene, CDR1 is MNHEY and CDR2 is SMNVEV (reference sequence). V was pared by 6 bases and J by 6 bases, with 13 bases of the junction left unmatched. This chain's CDR3 is CASRGAGTSSFEQYF. The CDR3 nucleotides read TGTGCCAGCAGAGGGGCCGGGACTAGTTCTTTCGAGCAGTACTTC.

The chain couples TRBV4-2 to TRBJ2-3, with 7 bases identical to TRBD2. The CDR3 sequence is 17 residues long. Germline V gene lookup returns CDR1 LGHNA and CDR2 YNFKEQ. The V and J ends lost 0 bases and 8 bases, in that order; junction bases with no gene match: 14. This chain's CDR3 is CASSQESSLADRGTQYF. In DNA form, the CDR3 reads TGTGCCAGCAGCCAAGAATCGAGCCTAGCGGATCGGGGTACGCAGTATTTT.